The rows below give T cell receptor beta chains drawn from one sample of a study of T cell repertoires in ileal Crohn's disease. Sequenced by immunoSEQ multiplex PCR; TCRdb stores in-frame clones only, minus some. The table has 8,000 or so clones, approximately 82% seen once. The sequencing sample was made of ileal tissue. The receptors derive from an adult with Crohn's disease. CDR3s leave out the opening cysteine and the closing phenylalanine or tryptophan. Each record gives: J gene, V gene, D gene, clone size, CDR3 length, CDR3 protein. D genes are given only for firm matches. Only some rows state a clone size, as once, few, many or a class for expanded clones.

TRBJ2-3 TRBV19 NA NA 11 ASRNRDTDTQY
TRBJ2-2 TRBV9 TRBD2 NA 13 ASKKLAGNTGELF
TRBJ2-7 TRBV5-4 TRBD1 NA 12 ASSSGTAYGEQY
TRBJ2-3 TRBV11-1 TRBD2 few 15 ASSFTSGRAVADTQY
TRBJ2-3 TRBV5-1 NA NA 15 ASSLVATADSTDTQY
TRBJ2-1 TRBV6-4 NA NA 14 ASSDSGGMGYNEQF
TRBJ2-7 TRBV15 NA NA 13 ATSREPVRSGEQY
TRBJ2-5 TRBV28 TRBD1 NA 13 ASSSPQGAKETQY
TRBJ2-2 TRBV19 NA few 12 ASSISRATGELF
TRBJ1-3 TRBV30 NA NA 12 AWSRSQAGNTIY
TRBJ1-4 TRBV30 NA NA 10 ATHTQALVLF
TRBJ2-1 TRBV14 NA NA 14 ASSPSALRIVDEQF
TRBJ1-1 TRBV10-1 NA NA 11 ASMRGTDTEAF
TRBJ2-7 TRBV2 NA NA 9 ASSVSGEQY
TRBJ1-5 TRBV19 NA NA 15 ASSFGGVGYSNQPQH
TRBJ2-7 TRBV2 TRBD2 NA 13 ASRETSGSWYEQY
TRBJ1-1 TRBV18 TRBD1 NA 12 ASSPTTGSREAF
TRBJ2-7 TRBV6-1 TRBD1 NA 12 ASSRDRGTYEQY
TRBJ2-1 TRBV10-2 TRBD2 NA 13 ASKTSGGFGNEQF
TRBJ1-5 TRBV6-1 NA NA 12 ASFQGTSNQPQH
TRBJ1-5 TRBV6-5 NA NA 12 ASSLQFGGQPQH
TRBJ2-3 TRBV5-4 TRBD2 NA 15 ASSGLAGPRGEVTQY
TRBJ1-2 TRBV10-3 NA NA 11 AISVDSYYGYT
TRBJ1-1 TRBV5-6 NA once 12 ASSFTTGNTEAF
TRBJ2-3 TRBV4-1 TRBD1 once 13 ASSQAYRGADTQY
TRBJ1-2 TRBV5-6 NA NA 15 ASSLSPFPDRTYGYT
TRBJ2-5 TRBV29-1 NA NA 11 SVEGQGKETQY
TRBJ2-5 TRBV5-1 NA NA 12 ASSKTGGEETQY
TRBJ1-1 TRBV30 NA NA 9 AWMALTEAF
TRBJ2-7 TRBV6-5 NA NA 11 ASSSGTTYEQY
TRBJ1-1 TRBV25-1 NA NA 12 ASSPMEGHTEAF
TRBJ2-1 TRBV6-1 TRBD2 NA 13 ASYSLAGGYNEQF
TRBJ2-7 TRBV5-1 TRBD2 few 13 ASRQYAGGPGEQY
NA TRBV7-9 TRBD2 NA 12 ASSLVGGLDEQY
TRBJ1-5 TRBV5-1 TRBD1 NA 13 ASSSDGQGNQPQH
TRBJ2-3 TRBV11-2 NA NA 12 ASSRASAADTQY
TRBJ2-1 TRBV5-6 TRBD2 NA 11 ASSLTSGSEQF
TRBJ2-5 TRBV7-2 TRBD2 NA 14 ASSPSAGPTQETQY
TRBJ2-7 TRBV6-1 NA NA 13 ASTGGSGQKYEQY
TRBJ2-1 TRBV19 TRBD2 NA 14 ASSPSGRLSYNEQF
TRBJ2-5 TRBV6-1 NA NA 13 ASSAASAGQETQY
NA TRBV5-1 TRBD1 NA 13 ASSSGTGAFYEQY